The next 2 T cell receptor beta chains were all read from a single sample in a study of CD8 T cells in Susac syndrome (dated by TCRdb to between 2017 and 2020). The library came from the immunoSEQ multiplex PCR assay. RNA was extracted with the RNeasy kit and roughly 0.45 to 1 ug was reverse transcribed using random hexamers. TCRdb reanalyzed the raw reads on its own, using fastp at Q25 for trimming and MiXCR for clone calling, and kept in-frame beta chains. Every distinct CDR3 protein forms one entry, paired with its most common genes and DNA. This sample holds 150,000 to 200,000 distinct CDR3 sequences; roughly 95% were observed only once. The top ten clones comprise around 0.093% of the sample. Sequenced: CD4+ T cells from PBMCs. The origin of the receptors is a human donor with multiple sclerosis.

The gene calls are TRBV4-2 and TRBJ1-1; 7 positions match TRBD1. The CDR3 runs 12 residues. V lost 2 bases to trimming and J lost 8 bases; unmatched junction nucleotides: 2. Germline V gene data show CDR1 as LGHNA and CDR2 as YNFKEQ. CDR3 sequence: CASSQKDREAFF. The CDR3 region has the DNA TGTGCCAGCAGCCAAAAGGACAGGGAAGCTTTCTTT.

The chain uses TRBV5-1 and TRBJ2-5; D possibly corresponds to TRBD2 (6 bases). Germline CDR1 is SGHRS and CDR2 is YFSETQ. This CDR3 has 14 amino acids. V lost 3 bases and J 5 bases, leaving 14 bases between the germline ends. CDR3 sequence (DNA): TGCGCCAGCAGCTATGGGGACTTGTCGGAGACCCAGTACTTC. Translated, it gives CASSYGDLSETQYF.